This TCR beta chain was found in a study of regulatory T cells in long-lasting Graves disease. The sample holds a few counts of this clonotype. Its antigen is as yet unknown. Time point defined: persistent/refractory GD, antithyroid drugs over 5 years with positive TRAb. Generation of the TCR library employed RNA extracted from PBMCs. Study-wide points: Persistent patients shared more public clonotypes (2,741) than new patients (more than 900). Those with persistent Graves' had less TCR diversity than newly diagnosed patients.

Assembly of TCR beta libraries relied on iRepertoire HTBI primers together with Arm-PCR of CDR3 regions. TCRdb itself ran the multiplex PCR reads through MiXCR, one entry per CDR3 protein. The table shows over 300,000 distinct CDR3 sequences, with roughly a fifth occurring only once. This CDR3 comprises 11 residues. Trimming cost V 8 bases and J 4 bases; bases outside gene matches: 2. Germline V gives CDR1 MNHEY, CDR2 SMNVEV (reference sequence). The chain combines TRBV27 with TRBJ2-7, with TRBD2 identical over 7 bases. Sequencing was performed on peripheral blood mononuclear cells (PBMCs), taken when the disease was refractory, from a patient treated with antithyroid drugs. This clonotype originated in a female donor with Graves disease. CDR3 sequence (DNA): TGTGCCAGCGGGAGGGGATACGAGCAGTACTTC. The encoded protein is CASGRGYEQYF.